The 25 T cell receptor beta chains below all came from one sample that was sequenced in a study of cytomegalovirus exposure and HLA in healthy donors. PCR employed 60 Vbeta and 13 Jbeta primers. Measured with immunoSEQ multiplex PCR; TCRdb has only the in-frame clones, and not every one. The data hold hundreds of thousands of clones, with approximately 70% observed a single time. The specimen sequenced was PBMCs. The receptors stem from a man in his forties in good health and CMV-seropositive.

The chain couples TRBV2 to TRBJ1-4; 10 bases line up with TRBD1. V trimming: 11 bases; J trimming: 4 bases; junction bases outside the gene matches: 4. The germline gives CDR1 SNHLY, CDR2 FYNNEI. The CDR3 spans 13 residues. As DNA, the CDR3 is TGTGCCGGGGGGACAGGGGTTAATGAAAAACTGTTTTTT. Translating it yields CAGGTGVNEKLFF. Full variable domain (rest looked up from reference TRBV2 and TRBJ1-4): EPEVTQTPSHQVTQMGQEVILRCVPISNHLYFYWYRQILGQKVEFLVSFYNNEISEKSEIFDDQFSVERPDGSNFTLKIRSTKLEDSAMYFCAGGTGVNEKLFFGSGTQLSVL.

The rearrangement links TRBV2 to TRBJ1-3; TRBD1 is a possible D gene (5 bases). The CDR3 totals 14 residues. Trimming took off 6 bases at V and 0 bases at J, with 9 bases between the two ends. The germline gives CDR1 SNHLY, CDR2 FYNNEI. CDR3 sequence reads: CASRRQISGNTIYF. CDR3 DNA: TGTGCCAGCAGGCGACAGATCTCTGGAAACACCATATATTTT.

The chain recombines TRBV5-6 with TRBJ2-5, with unresolved D. The germline CDR1 and CDR2 sequences are SGHDT and YYEEEE. Trimming took off 0 bases at V and 3 bases at J, with 9 bases between the two ends. The CDR3 is 14 residues long. CDR3 residues: CASSLGRYKETQYF. The DNA of the CDR3 is TGTGCCAGCAGCTTGGGGCGGTACAAAGAGACCCAGTACTTC.

The chain has TRBV5-6 and TRBJ1-1; possible D gene TRBD1, 6 bases. CDR3 size: 14 residues. Germline lookup yields CDR1 SGHDT and CDR2 YYEEEE. The V and J ends lost 2 bases and 6 bases respectively, with 14 bases between them. The CDR3 DNA sequence: TGTGCCAGCAGCTTTGGGGCAGGGGACGCTGAAGCTTTCTTT. It yields the protein CASSFGAGDAEAFF.

The chain uses TRBV27 and TRBJ2-1; possibly TRBD2 for D (6 bases). The germline V and J ends were trimmed by 5 bases and 0 bases, with 14 bases remaining between them. The CDR3 is 16 amino acids. Germline values: CDR1 MNHEY, CDR2 SMNVEV (reference sequence). The CDR3 reads CASSSYQGLSYNEQFF. The CDR3 DNA is TGTGCCAGCAGTAGCTACCAGGGACTCTCCTACAATGAGCAGTTCTTC.

The V call is TRBV27, the J call TRBJ1-6; maybe TRBD1 (6 bases). V was trimmed by 3 bases and J by 7 bases, leaving 13 bases between them. CDR3 size: 15 residues. Germline CDR1 and CDR2: MNHEY and SMNVEV (reference sequence). The CDR3 DNA reads as TGTGCCAGCAGTTTGGCACAGGGCTGGAATTCACCCCTCCACTTT. Translated, it gives CASSLAQGWNSPLHF.

The chain carries TRBV2 and TRBJ1-4; D is perhaps TRBD1 (5 bases). CDR1 SNHLY and CDR2 FYNNEI come from the germline V gene. The V end lost 6 bases, the J end lost 8 bases, and 10 bases lay between the germline ends. This CDR3 is built from 12 residues. As DNA, the CDR3 is TGTGCCAGCAGCCCTTGGGGCGAAAAACTGTTTTTT. This sequence encodes CASSPWGEKLFF.

The V call is TRBV6-5, the J call TRBJ1-4, with 8 bases fitting TRBD1. The CDR3 covers 14 residues. Trimming took 7 bases from V and 7 from J; bases not matched to a gene: 8. The germline V gene encodes CDR1 MNHEY and CDR2 SVGAGI. The chain's CDR3 is CASTSSGGGEKLFF. CDR3 DNA sequence: TGTGCCAGCACCTCATCAGGGGGCGGTGAAAAACTGTTTTTT.

This clone occurred a few times. This chain's CDR3 is CASSLAGGNTGELFF. DNA for the CDR3: TGTGCCAGCAGCTTAGCGGGGGGTAACACCGGGGAGCTGTTTTTT. The chain employs TRBV7-8 and TRBJ2-2, with D perhaps TRBD2 (6 bases). The germline V gene has CDR1 SGHVS and CDR2 FQNEAQ. The CDR3 covers 15 residues. Deletions cut 0 bases from V and 2 bases from J, with 7 bases between.

This sequence joins TRBV2 and TRBJ1-6; TRBD1 aligns across 7 bases. CDR3 length: 14 amino acids. V gave up 5 bases and J gave up 11 bases; unmatched junction bases: 9. Per germline, CDR1 SNHLY and CDR2 FYNNEI. The CDR3 bases are TGTGCCAGCAGTCCTGACAGGGCGCGGACACCCCTCCACTTT. Protein product: CASSPDRARTPLHF.

This chain connects TRBV11-3 to TRBJ2-5; 7 positions agree with TRBD1. The CDR3 is made up of 15 amino acids. Germline V lookup: CDR1 SGHNT, CDR2 YENEEA. V was pared by 2 bases and J by 5 bases, with 8 bases of the junction left unmatched. The CDR3 nucleotides read TGTGCCAGCAGCTTATCAACTGACAGGGTTGAGACCCAGTACTTC. Translating it yields CASSLSTDRVETQYF.

The chain recombines TRBV5-4 with TRBJ2-3, with a tentative D call TRBD1 (6 bases). The V end was cut by 2 bases, the J end by 2 bases, with 9 bases between. This CDR3 has 14 residues. Germline V lookup: CDR1 SGHNT, CDR2 YYREEE (reference sequence). CDR3 sequence: CASSLQGLTDTQYF. In DNA, the CDR3 is TGTGCCAGCAGCTTACAGGGCCTCACAGATACGCAGTATTTT.

The rearrangement uses TRBV7-9 and TRBJ1-5; perhaps TRBD1 as D (5 bases). Looked up from germline, CDR1 is SEHNR and CDR2 is FQNEAQ (reference sequence). Deletions cut 1 base from V and 11 bases from J, with 12 bases between. This CDR3 is built from 13 residues. The CDR3 DNA follows: TGTGCCAGCAGCTTAGATACTCAGGGTACCCAGCATTTT. Translation: CASSLDTQGTQHF.

The J gene is TRBJ1-4, the V gene TRBV5-4; tentatively, D is TRBD1 (5 bases). The germline CDR1 and CDR2 sequences are SGHNT and YYREEE (reference sequence). Trimming took off 4 bases at V and 7 bases at J, with 14 bases between the two ends. The CDR3 is 14 residues long. CDR3 amino acids: CASSRGGLGEKLFF. In DNA form, the CDR3 reads TGTGCCAGCAGCCGGGGGGGGTTGGGTGAAAAACTGTTTTTT.

This chain joins TRBV7-6 and TRBJ2-3; TRBD2 agrees at 9 bases. CDR3 length: 17 amino acids. Trimming took 1 base from V and 7 from J; bases not matched to a gene: 12. Germline CDR1 and CDR2: SGHVS and FNYEAQ. Here the CDR3 reads CASSLGLPGAGGHTQYF. CDR3 DNA: TGTGCCAGCAGCTTAGGATTGCCGGGGGCGGGGGGGCATACGCAGTATTTT.

The rearrangement joins TRBV6-6 to TRBJ2-4; a weak D match, TRBD2 (5 bases). CDR1 is MNHNY, CDR2 SVGAGI, per germline (reference sequence). The CDR3 is made up of 15 amino acids. The V gene lost 6 bases and the J gene lost 0 bases, with 12 bases spanning the gap. As DNA, the CDR3 is TGTGCCAGCAGCCCCGGGATCCTAGCCAAAAACATTCAGTACTTC. Protein product: CASSPGILAKNIQYF.

The chain recombines TRBV19 with TRBJ2-7; 11 bases map to TRBD2. CDR3 length equals 16 residues. V lost 5 bases, J lost 3 bases, and 9 bases stayed unmatched. The germline V gene has CDR1 LNHDA and CDR2 SQIVND (reference sequence). This chain's CDR3 is CASSPHPSGGFYEQYF. In nucleotides, the CDR3 is TGTGCCAGTAGTCCCCATCCTAGCGGGGGGTTCTACGAGCAGTACTTC.

The J gene is TRBJ2-7, the V gene TRBV6-1; TRBD1 is a possible D gene (6 bases). The V end was cut by 10 bases, the J end by 2 bases, with 12 bases between. Germline loops: CDR1 MNHNS, CDR2 SASEGT. CDR3 length: 12 residues. Here the CDR3 reads CAIRDTTYEQYF. The DNA for the CDR3 is TGTGCCATCCGGGACACGACCTACGAGCAGTACTTC.

The chain carries TRBV5-6 and TRBJ2-6, with D possibly TRBD1 on 5 matching bases. The length of the CDR3 is 18 residues. The V and J ends lost 0 bases and 0 bases respectively, with 13 bases between them. The germline V gene has CDR1 SGHDT and CDR2 YYEEEE. CDR3 amino acids: CASSLAGFTFSGANVLTF. CDR3 bases: TGTGCCAGCAGCTTGGCAGGGTTTACTTTCTCTGGGGCCAACGTCCTGACTTTC.

The chain joins TRBV18 to TRBJ2-5; D ambiguous. The CDR3 is made up of 12 amino acids. Trimming took off 4 bases at V and 4 bases at J, with 7 bases between the two ends. CDR1 is KGHSH and CDR2 is LQKENI in the germline V gene. Written as DNA, the CDR3 is TGTGCCAGCTCACGACCCCTAGAGACCCAGTACTTC. It translates to CASSRPLETQYF. Looking up the rest from reference TRBV18 and TRBJ2-5 gives the full variable domain: NAGVMQNPRHLVRRRGQEARLRCSPMKGHSHVYWYRQLPEEGLKFMVYLQKENIIDESGMPKERFSAEFPKEGPSILRIQQVVRGDSAAYFCASSRPLETQYFGPGTRLLVL.

This chain links TRBV18 with TRBJ1-2, with D unclear. CDR1 is KGHSH, CDR2 LQKENI, per germline. V was shortened by 3 bases and J by 5 bases, with 10 bases between the two germline ends. This CDR3 has 13 amino acids. The CDR3 protein is CASSPTGYYGYTF. For the CDR3, the DNA is TGTGCCAGCTCACCTACTGGTTATTATGGCTACACCTTC.

The rearrangement uses TRBV9 and TRBJ1-1; possibly TRBD1 for D (5 bases). The CDR3 covers 14 residues. CDR1 SGDLS and CDR2 YYNGEE come from the germline V gene. V was pared by 8 bases and J by 6 bases, with 20 bases between. The CDR3 DNA reads as TGTGCCAGTCGGGGGGGTACAGAGTCATCTGAAGCTTTCTTT. Translation: CASRGGTESSEAFF. The whole variable domain, filled in from reference TRBV9 and TRBJ1-1, reads DSGVTQTPKHLITATGQRVTLRCSPRSGDLSVYWYQQSLDQGLQFLIQYYNGEERAKGNILERFSAQQFPDLHSELNLSSLELGDSALYFCASRGGTESSEAFFGQGTRLTVV.

This clone was observed a handful of times. V is TRBV6-1 and J is TRBJ1-4; D possibly corresponds to TRBD1 (5 bases). The V end lost 0 bases, the J end lost 7 bases, and 12 bases lay between the germline ends. This CDR3 region has 15 residues. Per germline, CDR1 MNHNS and CDR2 SASEGT. CDR3 loop: CASSEATEIGEKLFF. As DNA, the CDR3 is TGTGCCAGCAGTGAAGCGACAGAGATAGGTGAAAAACTGTTTTTT.

This clone was found once. The chain carries TRBV5-1 and TRBJ2-7, with 11 bases that match TRBD1. The germline V gene encodes CDR1 SGHRS and CDR2 YFSETQ. The CDR3 has 16 residues. Trimming took 2 bases from V and 5 from J; bases not matched to a gene: 9. CDR3 loop: CASSLRSGQGANEQYF. The CDR3 region has the DNA TGCGCCAGCAGCTTACGTTCCGGACAGGGGGCCAACGAGCAGTACTTC.

The CDR3 reads CASSQVRDYYNEQFF. The CDR3 region has the DNA TGCGCCAGCAGCCAAGTTAGGGACTATTACAATGAGCAGTTCTTC. The gene calls are TRBV4-1 and TRBJ2-1; 7 nucleotides agree with TRBD2. The CDR3 extends over 15 amino acids. The trim removed 1 base at V and 4 bases at J, leaving 4 bases unmatched. Germline CDR1 reads MGHRA; CDR2 reads YSYEKL.